A single sample gave rise to the 3 T cell receptor beta chains below, sequenced in a study of cytomegalovirus exposure and HLA in healthy donors. PCR employed 60 Vbeta and 13 Jbeta primers. Clones were read by immunoSEQ multiplex PCR, and TCRdb kept only the in-frame ones, dropping some. This table has some 120,000 clones, 70% to 80% appearing once. The sample consisted of PBMCs. Source of these receptors: a man aged 40-49 years in good health and CMV-seropositive.

This clone has just one count. The chain has TRBV10-3 and TRBJ2-6; D gene unclear. This CDR3 spans 13 amino acids. The germline V and J ends were trimmed by 8 bases and 0 bases, with 5 bases remaining between them. Germline V gene lookup returns CDR1 ENHRY and CDR2 SYGVKD. CDR3 protein: CAILNSGANVLTF. The CDR3 nucleotides read TGTGCCATCCTAAACTCTGGGGCCAACGTCCTGACTTTC.

This rearrangement joins TRBV6-1 to TRBJ1-1; D not resolved. V lost 1 base and J 1 base, leaving 7 bases between the germline ends. Germline V CDR1 and CDR2: MNHNS, SASEGT. This CDR3 comprises 14 residues. The CDR3 sequence: CASSEGWQNTEAFF. CDR3 DNA: TGTGCCAGCAGTGAAGGTTGGCAGAACACTGAAGCTTTCTTT.

This clone was found a few times. The chain joins TRBV28 to TRBJ2-1; 10 positions match TRBD2. There are 16 residues in the CDR3. Unmatched junction bases numbered 3, after V lost 2 bases and J lost 2 bases. The germline V gene has CDR1 MDHEN and CDR2 SYDVKM. DNA for the CDR3: TGTGCCAGCAGTTTAGTCAGCGGGAGGGCCTACAATGAGCAGTTCTTC. Residues: CASSLVSGRAYNEQFF.